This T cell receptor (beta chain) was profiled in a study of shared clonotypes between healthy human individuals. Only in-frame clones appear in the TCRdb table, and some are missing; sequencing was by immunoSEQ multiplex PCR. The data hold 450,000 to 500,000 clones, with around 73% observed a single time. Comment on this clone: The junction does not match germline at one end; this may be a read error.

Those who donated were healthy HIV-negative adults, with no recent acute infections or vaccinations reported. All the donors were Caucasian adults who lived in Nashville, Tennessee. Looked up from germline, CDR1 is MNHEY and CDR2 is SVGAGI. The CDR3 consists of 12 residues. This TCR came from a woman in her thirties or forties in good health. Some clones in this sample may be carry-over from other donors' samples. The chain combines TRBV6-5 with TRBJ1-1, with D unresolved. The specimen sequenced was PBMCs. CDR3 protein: CASSYSELLHLF. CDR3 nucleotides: TGTGCCAGCAGTTACTCAGAACTGCTCCACCTCTTT.